This T cell receptor beta chain originates from a study of blood T cells in healthy people across ages (dated by TCRdb to between 2015 and 2017). Study-wide context: In model experiments, template switching captured roughly one uniquely barcoded TCR beta cDNA molecule for every two T cells. Four age groups were formed from the donors: young (average roughly 16 years), middle-aged (approximately 39), aged (62) and long-lived (82). Using the same blood draw, the study looked at two additional independent replicas of 1 million unique cDNA reads for two donors, one aged 18 to 30 and the other aged 80 or older. To track age-related changes in TCR beta repertoire diversity, the study relied on deep sequencing normalized with unique cDNA molecular identifiers.

V loses 0 bases of germline sequence and J loses 0 bases, and the interval between the two ends is 8 bases. Taken from the germline V gene, the CDR1 and CDR2 loops are LGHNA and YSLEER. CDR3 length: 15 amino acids, cysteine to phenylalanine. Only the CDR3 region is kept as DNA, spanning 45 bases read in frame from base 1. This clonotype was recorded a few times. The target of this receptor is not known. Base-call qualities are not available, and no considerably larger clone is one nucleotide away. The library relied on 5' RACE. The run used an Illumina HiSeq 2500. A second PCR of roughly 7 to 11 cycles was performed with a sample-barcoded 5' primer and a J-beta primer mix. A unique molecular identifier was introduced onto each TCR beta cDNA molecule by a template-switch 5' adaptor carrying 12 random nucleotides. Each sample yielded at least 3 million CDR3-containing paired-end reads. First-strand cDNA synthesis was performed from all RNA using the Mint cDNA synthesis kit, with priming by a TRBC-specific oligonucleotide. Following uracil-DNA glycosylase treatment, a first 18-cycle PCR with universal primers M1SS and BC2_uni_R was performed on all cDNA. The original methods were these. For normalization, 1 million high-quality reads, each with a distinct molecular identifier, were randomly selected from each sample. Instead of being binned into consensus sequences, reads with shared molecular identifiers were discarded. MiTCR, with a Q25 quality threshold and the strictest error-elimination algorithm, was used for CDR3 identification, clonotype clustering and error correction. A nonparametric unseen species model using Euler transformation provided a lower-bound estimate of total TCR beta diversity. TCRdb redid the processing of the public reads, applying fastp at Q25 and MiXCR, and retained in-frame beta chains. Rows are combined by CDR3 protein, so each entry shows the most common genes and DNA. The authors' filters were not applied to this entry. For this sample there are some 760,000 distinct CDR3 sequences; about 25% appear just once. Of the sample, approximately 4% is held by the ten largest clones.

Here is what the overall study found, with its caveats: Estimates of total diversity from one million sequenced T cells were regarded as lower bounds and underestimates. A strong correlation was found between observed TCR beta diversity and the percentage of naive T cells measured by flow cytometry. As age increased, observed TCR beta diversity per million T cells dropped in a roughly linear way, and a significant reduction was already evident by age 40. The CMV infection status of donors was not known, potentially confounding age-related changes in expanded clonotypes. Compared with the aged group, more naive CD4+ T cells, fewer expanded clones and increased TCR diversity were shown by the long-lived group, suggesting age selection. Because profiling used bulk unsorted PBMCs, naive and antigen-experienced compartments could not be compared conclusively.

Donors were 39 systemically healthy Caucasian individuals from Russia aged roughly 6 to 90 years. Around 10 milliliters of peripheral blood were drawn from each donor into EDTA-treated Vacutainer tubes. Ficoll-Paque density-gradient centrifugation was used to isolate PBMCs, with at least 7 million per sample. Total RNA was extracted from PBMCs with Trizol reagent, with at least 6 micrograms obtained per sample. For every donor, an aliquot of PBMCs went through flow cytometry to measure the percentages of naive CD45RAhigh/CD27high T cells. These data also featured in a second study, about T cells of mothers and their children. As described in the second report: The donors were nine systemically healthy Caucasian individuals, made up of three mothers and their six children. cDNA synthesis consumed the entire amount of extracted RNA, loaded at 1.5 ug RNA in each 15 ul reaction. In the second PCR, the M1S primer added sample barcodes and 2-4 random nucleotides. Over 10 million TCR beta CDR3 reads came from each mother, compared with some 3.1 million reads from each child. In both related and unrelated pairs, thymic selection shapes the output of TCR recombination in a similar way, with inherited differences having only a minor effect. Normalized repertoire overlap was always slightly but never significantly higher in related than unrelated mother-child pairs. With a sensitivity of approximately 93 clones per million clonotypes, no persistent microchimeric T cell clones were detected. In the study, deep NGS was used to compare the TCR beta repertoires of mothers and children, and features distinguishing related mother-child pairs from unrelated individuals were sought. The mean age was about 38 +/- 4 years for the mothers and about 12 +/- 4 years for the children. After adapter ligation was performed with NEBNext reagents, the libraries were sequenced on an Illumina HiSeq 2000 with 100+100 nt paired-end reads. To prevent cross-contamination, the mother and child libraries were prepared a month apart and were sequenced in separate runs. Each donor had between roughly 450,000 and 2,100,000 distinct TCR beta clonotypes identified. Naive TCR beta clonotypes were estimated from low-frequency clonotypes matched to each donor's FACS-determined naive share, without sorting.

Recombination connected TRBV4-3 to TRBJ1-1; there is no confident call for the D gene. The sample was blood. This TCR derives from a boy aged 5-17 years in good health. Here is the DNA: TGCGCCAGCAGCCAAGACAGGAACTTGAACACTGAAGCTTTCTTT. This is translated as CASSQDRNLNTEAFF.